These 20 T cell receptor beta chains were all obtained from the same sample, sequenced in a study of radiotherapy plus CTLA-4 blockade in lung cancer. Produced via immunoSEQ multiplex PCR; TCRdb's table is partial and in-frame only. The sample includes 65,000 to 95,000 clones, around 86% of them seen just once. Sequenced material: peripheral blood, taken from a patient treated with radiotherapy plus ipilimumab. The receptors shown here come from a human donor with non-small cell lung cancer that progressed on radiotherapy plus ipilimumab.

This chain connects TRBV4-1 to TRBJ2-3, with D perhaps TRBD1 or TRBD2 (5 bases each). This CDR3 has 17 residues. With 0 bases removed from V and 1 base from J, the gap between germline ends came to 14 bases. Looked up from germline, CDR1 is MGHRA and CDR2 is YSYEKL. The DNA for the CDR3 is TGCGCCAGCAGCCAAGAGGGGACGGCCGCCGGCACAGATACGCAGTATTTT. Translation gives CASSQEGTAAGTDTQYF.

V is TRBV7-8 and J is TRBJ1-2; 9 nucleotides line up with TRBD1. CDR1 is SGHVS and CDR2 is FQNEAQ in the germline V gene. V shed 5 bases and J 4 bases; nucleotides not matched to a gene: 8. This CDR3 has 15 amino acids. The CDR3 protein is CASSMGQGTVYGYTF. Written as DNA, the CDR3 is TGTGCCAGCAGCATGGGACAGGGAACCGTCTATGGCTACACCTTC.

The chain combines TRBV4-1 with TRBJ1-1; no clear D. This CDR3 has 14 amino acids. From germline, CDR1 is MGHRA and CDR2 YSYEKL. The germline V and J ends were trimmed by 1 base and 6 bases, with 12 bases remaining between them. CDR3 coding DNA: TGCGCCAGCAGCCAAGGAAACCCTGGGGCTGAAGCTTTCTTT. It yields the protein CASSQGNPGAEAFF.

The gene calls are TRBV4-1 and TRBJ1-2; a possible D gene is TRBD1 (5 bases). Germline V gene lookup returns CDR1 MGHRA and CDR2 YSYEKL. Trimming took 2 bases from V and 4 from J, leaving 11 bases between them. This CDR3 has 14 residues. CDR3 in amino acids: CASSQTGTGYGYTF. CDR3 DNA sequence: TGCGCCAGCAGCCAAACCGGGACTGGCTATGGCTACACCTTC.

This chain uses TRBV14 with TRBJ1-3; D gene ambiguous. The germline gives CDR1 SGHDN, CDR2 FVKESK. This CDR3 has 13 residues. The V end lost 6 bases, the J end lost 2 bases, and 8 bases lay between the germline ends. The CDR3 is CASSVVAGNTIYF. The CDR3 region has the DNA TGTGCCAGCAGTGTGGTCGCTGGAAACACCATATATTTT.

This clone was detected only a few times. The chain uses TRBV27 and TRBJ2-4; 7 nucleotides match TRBD2. The CDR3 covers 13 residues. Germline trimming cut 6 bases from V and 5 bases from J; bases unmatched to any gene: 4. Germline values: CDR1 MNHEY, CDR2 SMNVEV (reference sequence). The CDR3 loop is CASSWDYQNIQYF. CDR3 bases: TGTGCCAGCAGCTGGGACTACCAAAACATTCAGTACTTC.

The chain joins TRBV2 to TRBJ1-5; D not certain. Trimming shortened V by 5 bases and J by 0 bases, and 11 bases separated the two germline ends. CDR1 and CDR2 from the germline V gene are SNHLY and FYNNEI. This CDR3 is 15 amino acids long. The CDR3 region is CASSPSGLSNQPQHF. In DNA form, the CDR3 reads TGTGCCAGCAGTCCCTCCGGCCTTAGCAATCAGCCCCAGCATTTT.

The chain links TRBV2 to TRBJ1-5; the D is unclear. CDR3 length: 14 residues. Per germline, CDR1 SNHLY and CDR2 FYNNEI. Deletions cut 4 bases from V and 0 bases from J, with 7 bases between. Written as DNA, the CDR3 is TGTGCCAGCAGTGTGGACGCTAGCAATCAGCCCCAGCATTTT. Residues: CASSVDASNQPQHF.

The J gene is TRBJ1-1, the V gene TRBV5-6; no firm D call. From germline, CDR1 is SGHDT and CDR2 YYEEEE. The CDR3 sequence is 14 residues long. V was clipped by 6 bases and J by 0 bases, with 12 bases between them. The CDR3 DNA is TGTGCCAGCATCTTATCGGGTGTGAACACTGAAGCTTTCTTT. Amino acid sequence: CASILSGVNTEAFF.

This chain uses TRBV10-3 with TRBJ1-2; TRBD1 aligns across 10 bases. The V gene's germline CDR1 is ENHRY and CDR2 SYGVKD. The CDR3 extends over 15 amino acids. V gave up 3 bases and J gave up 0 bases; unmatched junction bases: 1. The CDR3 spells CAISDGTGANYGYTF. CDR3 DNA: TGTGCCATCAGTGACGGGACAGGGGCTAACTATGGCTACACCTTC.

The CDR3 protein is CASSVLSGTTYEQYF. CDR3 coding DNA: TGTGCCAGCAGTGTTCTGAGCGGGACGACCTACGAGCAGTACTTC. V and J are TRBV6-1 and TRBJ2-7, with 7 bases matching TRBD2. The germline CDR1 and CDR2 sequences are MNHNS and SASEGT. The V gene end was trimmed by 4 bases and the J gene end by 2 bases; junction bases not matched to a gene: 8. The CDR3 is 15 amino acids.

This chain uses TRBV27 with TRBJ2-7, with TRBD1 matching over 8 bases. The J segment lost 5 bases and the V segment lost 6 bases, leaving 12 bases of the junction unmatched. The V gene's germline CDR1 is MNHEY and CDR2 SMNVEV (reference sequence). The CDR3 has 15 amino acids. CDR3 protein: CASSPTRDRLHEQYV. The CDR3 DNA reads TGTGCCAGCAGCCCCACCCGGGACAGGCTTCACGAGCAGTACGTC.

V is TRBV7-2 and J is TRBJ2-1; possibly TRBD2 for D (5 bases). The CDR3 consists of 12 residues. The germline V and J ends were trimmed by 5 bases and 8 bases, with 10 bases remaining between them. CDR1 is SGHTA, CDR2 FQGNSA, per germline. CDR3 in amino acids: CASSTREDEQFF. CDR3 nucleotides: TGTGCCAGCAGCACTAGAGAGGATGAGCAGTTCTTC.

The chain has TRBV14 and TRBJ2-1, with 7 bases that match TRBD2. V lost 4 bases to trimming and J lost 14 bases; unmatched junction nucleotides: 11. Germline V gene sequence: CDR1 SGHDN, CDR2 FVKESK. This CDR3 is built from 13 residues. The CDR3 here is CASSRAGSFWEFF. CDR3 in DNA: TGTGCCAGCAGCCGAGCGGGGTCCTTCTGGGAGTTCTTC.

V is TRBV5-1 and J is TRBJ2-7; no clear D gene. Germline V CDR1 and CDR2: SGHRS, YFSETQ. The CDR3 extends over 16 amino acids. The V end was cut by 0 bases, the J end by 3 bases, with 16 bases between. The DNA for the CDR3 is TGCGCCAGCAGCTTGGGGGCCGAGAGCCCAAACTACGAGCAGTACGTC. It yields the protein CASSLGAESPNYEQYV.

The gene calls are TRBV6-6 and TRBJ1-2; D is unresolved. This CDR3 is 13 amino acids long. Germline CDR1 and CDR2: MNHNY and SVGAGI (reference sequence). The V end lost 5 bases, the J end lost 5 bases, and 12 bases lay between the germline ends. The CDR3 DNA reads TGTGCCAGCAGTGAGTCAACGGGTTATGGCTACACCTTC. Amino acids: CASSESTGYGYTF.

J is TRBJ2-1 and V is TRBV2; 14 bases match TRBD2. The CDR3 spans 15 residues. Trimming at V came to 1 base and at J to 7 bases, leaving 0 bases not matched to a gene. Germline CDR1 reads SNHLY; CDR2 reads FYNNEI. Written as DNA, the CDR3 is TGTGCCAGCAGTGAAGGACTAGCGGGGGGGAATGAGCAGTTCTTC. Residues: CASSEGLAGGNEQFF.

The chain couples TRBV6-4 to TRBJ1-5, with 7 bases aligning to TRBD1. With 5 bases clipped from V and 6 bases from J, the junction kept 10 bases outside the gene matches. Germline CDR1 and CDR2: MRHNA and SNTAGT. The CDR3 extends over 15 amino acids. CDR3 sequence reads: CASSMQGGTGQPQHF. CDR3 DNA sequence: TGTGCCAGCAGTATGCAGGGGGGGACCGGTCAGCCCCAGCATTTT.

This chain connects TRBV9 to TRBJ2-6, with 7 nucleotides matching TRBD1. The CDR3 sequence is 17 residues long. J was trimmed by 1 base and V by 6 bases; bases with no gene match: 10. The germline CDR1 and CDR2 sequences are SGDLS and YYNGEE. The CDR3 here is CASTPATGRSGANVLTF. In nucleotides, the CDR3 is TGTGCCAGCACCCCCGCGACAGGGCGGTCTGGGGCCAACGTCCTGACTTTC.

V usage is TRBV4-2 and J usage is TRBJ2-3; D uncertain. The CDR3 is 14 amino acids. The V end was cut by 0 bases, the J end by 5 bases, with 9 bases between. The germline V gene has CDR1 LGHNA and CDR2 YNFKEQ. The CDR3, as DNA: TGTGCCAGCAGCCAAGATATAATCAAAGATACGCAGTATTTT. It encodes CASSQDIIKDTQYF.